The 26 T cell receptor beta chains below all came from one sample that was sequenced in a study of T cells in localized non-small cell lung cancer. TCRdb keeps only in-frame clones here, not all; method: immunoSEQ multiplex PCR. The repertoire consists of about 78,000 clones, with approximately 84% occurring once and the leading ten covering approximately 2.5%. Sample: peripheral blood, taken before any cancer treatment. All receptors derive from a man aged 40 to 70 with stage I lung adenocarcinoma.

J is TRBJ2-3 and V is TRBV7-7; 14 nucleotides match TRBD2. Trimming cost V 1 base and J 4 bases; bases outside gene matches: 4. The CDR3 length is 17 residues. The germline V gene has CDR1 SSHAT and CDR2 FNYEAQ (reference sequence). The CDR3 sequence: CASSLGLAGGPADTQYF. Here the CDR3 DNA reads TGTGCCAGCAGCTTAGGACTAGCGGGGGGGCCCGCAGATACGCAGTATTTT.

V is TRBV28 and J is TRBJ1-4, with a weak D call TRBD1 (6 bases). From germline, CDR1 is MDHEN and CDR2 SYDVKM. The CDR3 spans 13 residues. V gave up 7 bases and J gave up 6 bases, with 12 bases separating them. This chain's CDR3 is CASKGGLYEKLFF. The CDR3 coding sequence is TGTGCCAGCAAAGGGGGGCTGTATGAAAAACTGTTTTTT.

This clone showed up just a few times. The chain couples TRBV19 to TRBJ2-7; 8 positions agree with TRBD2. J was trimmed by 4 bases and V by 3 bases; bases with no gene match: 17. The CDR3 totals 18 residues. CDR1 is LNHDA, CDR2 SQIVND, per germline (reference sequence). The CDR3 here is CASSIVFLRAGGRYEQYF. CDR3 coding DNA: TGTGCCAGTAGTATCGTTTTCCTAAGGGCGGGAGGAAGATACGAGCAGTACTTC. Filled out from reference TRBV19 and TRBJ2-7, the complete variable domain reads DGGITQSPKYLFRKEGQNVTLSCEQNLNHDAMYWYRQDPGQGLRLIYYSQIVNDFQKGDIAEGYSVSREKKESFPLTVTSAQKNPTAFYLCASSIVFLRAGGRYEQYFGPGTRLTVT.

This clone was seen only once. V and J are TRBV7-8 and TRBJ1-2, with 7 positions matching TRBD1. CDR1 and CDR2 (germline): SGHVS, FQNEAQ. The CDR3 has 15 amino acids. Trimming cost V 0 bases and J 13 bases; bases outside gene matches: 14. The CDR3 loop reads CASSLASRQGSAGTF. The CDR3 coding sequence is TGTGCCAGCAGCTTAGCTAGTCGACAGGGCAGCGCGGGCACCTTC.

This rearrangement joins TRBV5-6 to TRBJ1-1; D gene unclear. V lost 3 bases and J lost 4, with 28 bases in between. The CDR3 consists of 19 residues. The V gene's germline CDR1 is SGHDT and CDR2 YYEEEE. This chain's CDR3 is CASSSPRRFGARVGTEAFF. In DNA, the CDR3 is TGTGCCAGCAGCTCGCCCCGGAGGTTCGGAGCCCGGGTTGGCACTGAAGCTTTCTTT.

CDR3 loop: CASSWGQTTSYEQYF. CDR3 sequence (DNA): TGTGCCAGCAGTTGGGGACAGACTACTTCCTACGAGCAGTACTTC. V gene TRBV2 combines with J gene TRBJ2-7; 7 bases line up with TRBD1. The CDR3 runs to 15 residues. J lost 1 base, V lost 5 bases, and 8 bases had no gene match. Germline lookup yields CDR1 SNHLY and CDR2 FYNNEI.

The chain combines TRBV18 with TRBJ2-3, with TRBD2 matching 7 bases. CDR1 and CDR2 (germline): KGHSH, LQKENI. After removal of 3 bases from V and 1 base from J, the junction contained 7 bases not matched to a gene. This CDR3 contains 16 residues. CDR3 residues: CASSPLQRGGTDTQYF. The CDR3 DNA reads as TGTGCCAGCTCACCTCTACAGCGGGGTGGCACAGATACGCAGTATTTT.

The chain combines TRBV10-3 with TRBJ1-5, with 8 bases identical to TRBD1. The CDR3 is 16 amino acids. The germline gives CDR1 ENHRY, CDR2 SYGVKD. J gave up 2 bases and V 3 bases, and 6 bases lay outside the gene matches. The CDR3 reads CAISDPDRGGNQPQHF. The CDR3 nucleotides read TGTGCCATCAGTGACCCAGACAGGGGTGGCAATCAGCCCCAGCATTTT.

The J gene is TRBJ2-6, the V gene TRBV19; the match to TRBD2 covers 8 bases. The CDR3 loop spans 16 amino acids. With V trimmed by 4 bases and J by 2 bases, 4 bases remained unmatched. The V gene's germline CDR1 is LNHDA and CDR2 SQIVND (reference sequence). CDR3 in amino acids: CASSSRAGAGANVLTF. CDR3 DNA sequence: TGTGCCAGTAGTAGTCGAGCGGGGGCTGGGGCCAACGTCCTGACTTTC.

The chain uses TRBV2 and TRBJ2-7; weak D call: TRBD1 (5 bases). CDR3 length: 13 amino acids. V dropped 9 bases and J dropped 0 bases, with 12 bases sitting between them. The germline gives CDR1 SNHLY, CDR2 FYNNEI. The CDR3 reads CASQRQSSYEQYF. The CDR3 DNA follows: TGTGCCAGTCAACGACAGAGCTCCTACGAGCAGTACTTC.

This clone was picked up one time. The gene calls are TRBV6-1 and TRBJ2-5; D is unresolved. The CDR3 is made up of 15 amino acids. V lost 0 bases and J 9 bases, leaving 17 bases between the germline ends. Germline V gene data show CDR1 as MNHNS and CDR2 as SASEGT. The CDR3 reads CASSEALSDTVAQYF. The CDR3 coding sequence is TGTGCCAGCAGTGAAGCGCTAAGCGACACGGTAGCCCAGTACTTC.

The chain links TRBV4-1 to TRBJ2-1; 8 nucleotides align to TRBD2. Germline assignment: CDR1 MGHRA and CDR2 YSYEKL. J was trimmed by 3 bases and V by 6 bases; bases with no gene match: 4. CDR3 size: 14 residues. CDR3 protein: CASRPAGVYNEQFF. CDR3 nucleotides: TGCGCCAGCAGGCCAGCGGGAGTCTACAATGAGCAGTTCTTC.

The chain links TRBV19 to TRBJ1-3; the D gene is possibly TRBD1 (5 bases). This CDR3 is 13 amino acids long. Germline V lookup: CDR1 LNHDA, CDR2 SQIVND (reference sequence). The DNA of the CDR3 is TGTGCGAGCAGGGCCCTCTCTGGAAACACCATATATTTT. This codes for CASRALSGNTIYF. The whole variable domain, filled in from reference TRBV19 and TRBJ1-3, reads DGGITQSPKYLFRKEGQNVTLSCEQNLNHDAMYWYRQDPGQGLRLIYYSQIVNDFQKGDIAEGYSVSREKKESFPLTVTSAQKNPTAFYLCASRALSGNTIYFGEGSWLTVV.

This rearrangement joins TRBV28 to TRBJ1-2; 8 positions agree with TRBD1. Germline trimming cut 2 bases from V and 4 bases from J; bases unmatched to any gene: 3. The CDR3 runs to 14 residues. Germline CDR1 MDHEN, CDR2 SYDVKM. Written as DNA, the CDR3 is TGTGCCAGCAGTTTACCCGGACAGGGCTATGGCTACACCTTC. Translated, it gives CASSLPGQGYGYTF.

A note on this clone: One junction end disagrees with the germline gene, perhaps due to a read error. This chain uses TRBV25-1 with TRBJ2-5, with no clear D. The CDR3 has 17 amino acids. CDR1 MGHDK and CDR2 SYGVNS come from the germline V gene. The CDR3 DNA reads TGTACCAGCAGTGGATCTATCACCAATAAACCTTCGGAGACCCAGTACTTC. It is translated as CTSSGSITNKPSETQYF.

The chain recombines TRBV7-8 with TRBJ1-2; the match to TRBD1 covers 10 bases. Per germline, CDR1 SGHVS and CDR2 FQNEAQ. The CDR3 runs 14 residues. J was trimmed by 6 bases and V by 5 bases; bases with no gene match: 6. The CDR3 DNA follows: TGTGCCAGCAGCCCGACGACAGGGGGCGATGGCTACACCTTC. This codes for CASSPTTGGDGYTF.

J is TRBJ1-2 and V is TRBV28, with 10 bases that match TRBD1. Per the germline V gene, CDR1 is MDHEN and CDR2 is SYDVKM. This CDR3 contains 15 residues. J lost 3 bases, V lost 6 bases, and 7 bases had no gene match. This chain's CDR3 is CASSPLGTGDYGYTF. CDR3 coding DNA: TGTGCCAGCAGCCCCTTAGGGACAGGGGACTATGGCTACACCTTC.

The J gene is TRBJ2-2, the V gene TRBV9; 9 nucleotides line up with TRBD2. CDR3 length equals 15 residues. The germline V gene encodes CDR1 SGDLS and CDR2 YYNGEE. Losses at the gene ends were 7 bases for V and 1 base for J; bases not matched to a gene: 5. The CDR3 protein is CASCSSGVNTGELFF. CDR3 bases: TGTGCCAGCTGTTCTAGCGGGGTGAACACCGGGGAGCTGTTTTTT. Full variable domain (remainder filled in from reference TRBV9 and TRBJ2-2): DSGVTQTPKHLITATGQRVTLRCSPRSGDLSVYWYQQSLDQGLQFLIQYYNGEERAKGNILERFSAQQFPDLHSELNLSSLELGDSALYFCASCSSGVNTGELFFGEGSRLTVL.

This clone was found a few times. The chain carries TRBV5-1 and TRBJ2-3; D is ambiguous. This CDR3 region has 15 residues. Trimming took 2 bases from V and 2 from J, leaving 12 bases between them. From germline, CDR1 is SGHRS and CDR2 YFSETQ. CDR3 sequence reads: CASSFARVATDTQYF. The CDR3, as DNA: TGCGCCAGCAGCTTTGCCCGAGTCGCCACAGATACGCAGTATTTT. Complete variable domain (other parts from reference TRBV5-1 and TRBJ2-3): KAGVTQTPRYLIKTRGQQVTLSCSPISGHRSVSWYQQTPGQGLQFLFEYFSETQRNKGNFPGRFSGRQFSNSRSEMNVSTLELGDSALYLCASSFARVATDTQYFGPGTRLTVL.

The chain is built from TRBV6-1 and TRBJ1-2; D possibly corresponds to TRBD1 (5 bases). The CDR3 loop spans 13 amino acids. Trimming removed 3 bases at V and 3 bases at J, with 8 bases between. Germline assignment: CDR1 MNHNS and CDR2 SASEGT. The CDR3 region is CASSDDSYYGYTF. CDR3 sequence (DNA): TGTGCCAGCAGTGACGACAGTTACTATGGCTACACCTTC.

Of note for this clone: Germline is not matched at one junction end, which may reflect a read error. The chain recombines TRBV2 with TRBJ2-5; either TRBD1 or TRBD2 may fit D (6 bases each). The CDR3 contains 15 residues. Germline V gene sequence: CDR1 SNHLY, CDR2 FYNNEI. The CDR3 DNA is TGTGCCAGCAGGGAAGACAGGATCGGGAGAGAGACCCAGTACTTC. Translated: CASREDRIGRETQYF.

This chain uses TRBV9 with TRBJ2-7; 10 nucleotides match TRBD2. Trimming at V came to 3 bases and at J to 3 bases, leaving 6 bases not matched to a gene. This CDR3 is 15 amino acids long. CDR1 is SGDLS and CDR2 is YYNGEE in the germline V gene. The CDR3 here is CASSGTSGVSYEQYF. The CDR3 region has the DNA TGTGCCAGCAGCGGAACTAGCGGGGTTAGCTACGAGCAGTACTTC.

The sample holds a few counts of this clone. CDR3 in DNA: TGTGCCAGCAGCGTAGGACAGAGCTCTGGAAACACCATATATTTT. Encoded protein: CASSVGQSSGNTIYF. V usage is TRBV9 and J usage is TRBJ1-3; the D gene is possibly TRBD1 (5 bases). The CDR3 is 15 residues long. With 0 bases removed from V and 0 bases from J, the gap between germline ends came to 7 bases. Germline V gene sequence: CDR1 SGDLS, CDR2 YYNGEE.

V and J are TRBV5-6 and TRBJ2-4; D unresolved. The CDR3 sequence is 14 residues long. The germline V and J ends were trimmed by 1 base and 3 bases, with 8 bases remaining between them. In germline, CDR1 is SGHDT, CDR2 YYEEEE. The CDR3 loop reads CASSLLDNKNIQYF. The CDR3 coding sequence is TGTGCCAGCAGCTTGTTGGATAACAAAAACATTCAGTACTTC.

V usage is TRBV5-1 and J usage is TRBJ2-6; D gene ambiguous. V lost 3 bases, J lost 4 bases, and 14 bases lay in between. The germline gives CDR1 SGHRS, CDR2 YFSETQ. This CDR3 is 16 amino acids long. Here the CDR3 reads CASSSSVTRGANVLTF. CDR3 nucleotide sequence: TGCGCCAGCAGCTCTTCAGTGACGAGGGGGGCCAACGTCCTGACTTTC.

The table lists this clone with a count of one. The V gene is TRBV18, the J gene TRBJ2-6; possible D gene TRBD1, 5 bases. The V and J ends lost 2 bases and 0 bases respectively, with 14 bases between them. Germline V CDR1 and CDR2: KGHSH, LQKENI. The CDR3 contains 18 residues. The CDR3 nucleotides read TGTGCCAGCTCACCAACACCGGACATGACCTCTGGGGCCAACGTCCTGACTTTC. The encoded protein is CASSPTPDMTSGANVLTF.